A selection of T cell receptor beta chains follows, all from one sample in a study of blood T cell repertoires in COVID-19. TCRdb keeps only in-frame clones here, not all; method: immunoSEQ multiplex PCR. Of 110,000 to 150,000 clones in the sample, approximately 87% were seen once. Material for sequencing was peripheral blood. The receptors were sampled from a human donor in a cohort sampled during active COVID-19. Both conserved end residues are part of each CDR3. Expanded clones are given a class, and other clones once, few, many or no size at all.

>TRBV6-6|once
CASSQSRGQPQHF
>TRBV5-4|NA
CASSLVRATSGVNEQFF
>TRBV4-3|NA
CASSQDARTSGINEQFF
>TRBV7-6|once
CASSRTGGNTEAFF
>TRBV7-9|once
CASSLHGTGGSEAFF
>TRBV29-1|NA
CSGRLAGEWNEQFF
>TRBV5-4|once
CASSSKTGSTEAFF
>TRBV6-5|few
CASSYGRDGEAFF
>TRBV2|NA
CASTSSGGARVRETQYF
>TRBV24-1|NA
CATSDLIAGLMARGPTDTQYF
>TRBV19|NA
CASSIDVKQGRGYTF
>TRBV5-1|NA
CASSSSTGNAEAFF
>TRBV18|few
CASQERVNTEAFF
>TRBV19|NA
CASSIDPSRRGSTGELFF
>TRBV11-3|NA
CASSFDRDRNYGYTF
>TRBV5-1|few
CASSLAGGAGSGNTIYF
>TRBV18|NA
CASSPPGLAETQYF